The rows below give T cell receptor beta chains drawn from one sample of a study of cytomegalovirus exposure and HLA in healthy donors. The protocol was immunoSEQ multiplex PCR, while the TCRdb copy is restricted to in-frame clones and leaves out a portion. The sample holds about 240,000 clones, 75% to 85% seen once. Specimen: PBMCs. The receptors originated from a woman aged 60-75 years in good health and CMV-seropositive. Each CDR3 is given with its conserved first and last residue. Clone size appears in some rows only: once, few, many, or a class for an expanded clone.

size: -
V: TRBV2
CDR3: CASSPLAGDQPQHF

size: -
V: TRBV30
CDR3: CAGGTGGLREKLFF

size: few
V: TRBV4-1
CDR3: CASSQGRVYDSPLHF

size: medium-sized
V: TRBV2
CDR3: CAREPPPTASTDTQYF

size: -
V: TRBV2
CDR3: CASRRDSNTGELFF

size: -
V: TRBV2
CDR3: CAGRGVGIETQYF

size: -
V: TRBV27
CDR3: CASSFLPYPGQRNTEAFF

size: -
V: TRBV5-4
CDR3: CASSSSDSLYGYTF

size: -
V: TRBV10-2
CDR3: CASSDQYEQYF

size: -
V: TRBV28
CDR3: CASTSSRDRRVRF

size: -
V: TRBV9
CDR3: CASSALSGGNTGELFF

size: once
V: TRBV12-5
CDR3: CASGLRAGGNSYEQYF

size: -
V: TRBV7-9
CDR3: CASSRGDQGVTNEKLFF

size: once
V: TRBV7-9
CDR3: CASSSGTGGEAFF

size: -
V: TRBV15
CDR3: CATSRDLIRDRVHEQYF

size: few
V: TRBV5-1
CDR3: CASSLGRTSGRGETQYF

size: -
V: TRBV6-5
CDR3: CASSYLGLKADNEQFF

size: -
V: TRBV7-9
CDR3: CSSSLAPGGSWNQPQHF

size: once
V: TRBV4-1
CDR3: CASSEDWLAGGRYEQFF

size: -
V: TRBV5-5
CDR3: CASSWGLADLYEQYF

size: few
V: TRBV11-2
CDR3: CASSSSLNTEAFF

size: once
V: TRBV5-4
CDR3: CASSGVTSGEQYF

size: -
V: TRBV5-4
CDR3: CASSLLLTGDYGYTF

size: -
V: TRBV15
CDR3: CATSRDGRGSGRAYNEQFF

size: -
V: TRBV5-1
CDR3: CASSPGTEGEKLFF

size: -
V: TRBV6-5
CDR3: CASARQGFDEQYF

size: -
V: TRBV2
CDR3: CASTERDTPGARNEQFF

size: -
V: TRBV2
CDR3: CASRGGTEFNQPQHF

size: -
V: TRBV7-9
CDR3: CASSFQGAKIGVGYGYTF

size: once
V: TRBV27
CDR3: CASSFYLDRYEYEQYF

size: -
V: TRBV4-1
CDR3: CASSQGVRGTEQYF

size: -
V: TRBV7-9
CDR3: CASSLREGEGYGYTF

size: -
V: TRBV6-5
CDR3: CASSYSLSYEQYF

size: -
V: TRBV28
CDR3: CASIGQGTQSSGNTIYF

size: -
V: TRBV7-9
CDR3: CSSSSWDRDYGYTF